This is a list of T cell receptor beta chains from one sample in a study of glioma-infiltrating T cells after dendritic cell vaccination. Using immunoSEQ multiplex PCR, the repertoire was profiled, and TCRdb retains in-frame clones only, with some absent. The data hold tens of thousands of clones, with 85% observed a single time. Sequences were derived from blood, sampled after dendritic cell vaccination. Every receptor here comes from a human donor with glioblastoma. CDR3s include the opening cysteine and the closing phenylalanine or tryptophan. A D gene is named only where the DNA matches it firmly. Size is stated for part of the rows, as once, few or many counts, or as a class when the clone is expanded.

clone size	V gene	CDR3 length	D gene	J gene	CDR3 protein	CDR3 DNA
.	TRBV7-3	16	TRBD1	TRBJ2-3	CASSSQGNFGTDTQYF	TGTGCCAGCAGCTCACAGGGGAATTTCGGCACAGATACGCAGTATTTT
.	TRBV7-9	14	TRBD1	TRBJ1-4	CASSQGTVNEKLFF	TGTGCCAGCAGCCAGGGGACAGTTAATGAAAAACTGTTTTTT
once	TRBV9	15	TRBD2	TRBJ2-1	CASSVGGTKANEQFF	TGTGCCAGCAGCGTAGGAGGGACTAAGGCCAATGAGCAGTTCTTC
.	TRBV19	15	.	TRBJ2-7	CASSLGWGGAYEQYF	TGTGCCAGCTCCCTCGGGTGGGGCGGGGCCTACGAGCAGTACTTC
.	TRBV5-1	14	.	TRBJ1-4	CASSTGGGNEKLFF	TGCGCCAGCAGCACCGGGGGTGGTAATGAAAAACTGTTTTTT
.	TRBV6-5	16	TRBD1	TRBJ2-7	CASSYSTGTGGLEQYF	TGTGCCAGCAGTTACTCAACCGGGACAGGGGGCCTCGAGCAGTACTTC
once	TRBV7-2	17	.	TRBJ2-3	CASSIGSGGASTDTQYF	TGTGCCAGCAGCATAGGGAGTGGCGGGGCTAGCACAGATACGCAGTATTTT
.	TRBV18	21	TRBD2	TRBJ2-2	CASSPPRSSLAGFLFTGELFF	TGTGCCAGCTCACCACCTCGTTCATCTCTAGCGGGATTTCTTTTTACCGGGGAGCTGTTTTTT
.	TRBV6-1	14	.	TRBJ2-1	CAAGAIVKNNEQFF	TGTGCCGCGGGGGCTATAGTCAAAAACAATGAGCAGTTCTTC
.	TRBV10-3	15	TRBD2	TRBJ2-1	CAISGTAGGLNEQFF	TGTGCCATCAGTGGTACGGCGGGGGGACTCAATGAGCAGTTCTTC
.	TRBV4-3	18	TRBD2	TRBJ2-1	CASSQAPPRGGVDNEQFF	TGCGCCAGCAGCCAGGCCCCACCCCGGGGGGGGGTGGACAATGAGCAGTTCTTC
.	TRBV28	15	.	TRBJ2-1	CASSLALASYNEQFF	TGTGCCAGCAGTTTAGCACTAGCATCCTACAATGAGCAGTTCTTC
.	TRBV7-6	15	TRBD2	TRBJ2-2	CASSRSGSGTGELFF	TGTGCCAGCAGCCGTAGCGGGAGCGGCACCGGGGAGCTGTTTTTT
.	TRBV7-3	14	.	TRBJ2-2	CASSYGETTGELFF	TGTGCCAGCAGCTACGGGGAAACCACCGGGGAGCTGTTTTTT
.	TRBV28	14	TRBD2	TRBJ2-1	CASSLSGTYNEQFF	TGTGCCAGCAGCCTTAGCGGGACCTACAATGAGCAGTTCTTC
.	TRBV7-9	15	.	TRBJ1-4	CASSTSGSANEKLFF	TGTGCCAGCAGCACGTCAGGGTCCGCTAATGAAAAACTGTTTTTT
.	TRBV6-5	15	.	TRBJ2-7	CASSYSWGVNDEQYF	TGTGCCAGCAGTTACTCGTGGGGGGTTAACGACGAGCAGTACTTC
.	TRBV19	19	.	TRBJ1-4	CASSGGSGAGSLTNEKLFF	TGTGCCAGTAGTGGGGGTTCAGGGGCAGGAAGTTTAACTAATGAAAAACTGTTTTTT
few	TRBV5-6	16	TRBD1	TRBJ1-2	CASSFTRTGAGGSYTF	TGTGCCAGCAGCTTTACAAGGACAGGGGCCGGTGGTAGCTACACCTTC
.	TRBV29-1	14	.	TRBJ1-2	CSAGGRESYYGYTF	TGCAGCGCTGGAGGACGGGAGAGTTACTATGGCTACACCTTC
.	TRBV11-3	17	TRBD1	TRBJ2-2	CASSFTPGQLNTGELFF	TGTGCCAGCAGCTTTACCCCGGGACAGTTGAACACCGGGGAGCTGTTTTTT
few	TRBV19	15	TRBD2	TRBJ2-7	CASSRPGLAYYEQYF	TGTGCCAGTAGTAGGCCGGGACTAGCTTACTACGAGCAGTACTTC
.	TRBV7-2	14	.	TRBJ2-3	CASSLAGGPNTQYF	TGTGCCAGCAGCTTAGCGGGGGGGCCGAATACGCAGTATTTT
.	TRBV10-3	17	TRBD2	TRBJ2-1	CAISERLAGGADNEQFF	TGTGCCATCAGTGAGCGGCTAGCGGGAGGGGCGGACAATGAGCAGTTCTTC
.	TRBV28	14	.	TRBJ2-7	CASSPPNPGDEQYF	TGTGCCAGCAGTCCCCCAAACCCAGGGGACGAGCAGTACTTC
.	TRBV2	12	.	TRBJ2-7	CASGSDTYEQYF	TGTGCCAGCGGCTCAGATACCTACGAGCAGTACTTC
.	TRBV18	14	.	TRBJ1-3	CASSQLSSGNTIYF	TGTGCCAGCTCACAACTGAGCTCTGGAAACACCATATATTTT
.	TRBV6-5	13	.	TRBJ1-4	CASSSINNEKLFF	TGTGCCAGCAGTTCTATAAACAATGAAAAACTGTTTTTT
once	TRBV4-2	16	.	TRBJ1-2	CASSQDSQGTRYGYTF	TGTGCCAGCAGCCAAGATTCCCAGGGAACCCGCTATGGCTACACCTTC
.	TRBV2	12	.	TRBJ2-3	CASSSTTDAQYF	TGTGCCAGCAGTTCTACTACCGACGCGCAGTATTTT
.	TRBV28	16	TRBD1	TRBJ1-5	CASRSPGQVSNQPQHF	TGTGCCAGCAGGAGCCCAGGACAGGTTAGCAATCAGCCCCAGCATTTT
.	TRBV7-9	15	.	TRBJ2-7	CASSLLASSSYEQYF	TGTGCCAGCAGCTTACTAGCCTCGAGCTCCTACGAGCAGTACTTC
.	TRBV6-5	11	.	TRBJ1-2	CASGKEDGYTF	TGTGCCAGCGGTAAGGAGGATGGCTACACCTTC
many	TRBV4-2	16	.	TRBJ2-2	CASSQDHGGGTGELFF	TGTGCCAGCAGCCAAGATCACGGGGGAGGCACCGGGGAGCTGTTTTTT
.	TRBV5-1	15	.	TRBJ1-1	CASSLLDSKNTEAFF	TGCGCCAGCAGCTTGTTGGACTCCAAGAACACTGAAGCTTTCTTT
.	TRBV18	15	.	TRBJ1-1	CASSPPRTVITEAFF	TGTGCCAGCTCACCACCTCGAACAGTAATCACTGAAGCTTTCTTT
.	TRBV2	15	.	TRBJ2-7	CASSESYVESYEQYF	TGTGCCAGCAGTGAATCTTACGTCGAGAGCTACGAGCAGTACTTC
.	TRBV27	14	TRBD1	TRBJ2-7	CASSGQGSLYEQYF	TGTGCCAGCAGTGGACAGGGTTCCCTCTACGAGCAGTACTTC
.	TRBV6-5	15	TRBD2	TRBJ2-3	CASSFTSGATDTQYF	TGTGCCAGCAGTTTTACCAGCGGGGCCACAGATACGCAGTATTTT
.	TRBV5-1	15	.	TRBJ2-7	CASSSQAGATYEQYF	TGCGCCAGCAGCTCGCAGGCGGGGGCAACCTACGAGCAGTACTTC
.	TRBV7-8	14	TRBD1	TRBJ2-7	CASSYRDRRYEQYF	TGTGCCAGCAGCTACCGGGACAGGCGATACGAGCAGTACTTC
once	TRBV25-1	15	TRBD2	TRBJ2-2	CASSAAGAITGELFF	TGTGCCAGCAGTGCGGCGGGAGCCATTACCGGGGAGCTGTTTTTT
.	TRBV6-1	14	.	TRBJ2-1	CASSELGAGNEQFF	TGTGCCAGCAGTGAACTGGGGGCAGGGAATGAGCAGTTCTTC